The present T cell receptor (beta chain) was sequenced within a study of control samples from healthy donors and cancer patients. Profiling relied on immunoSEQ multiplex PCR, and the TCRdb table lists in-frame clones only, not all of them. The sample records roughly 180,000 clones, about 91% being singletons. Sequencing was carried out using blood. The clonotype originates from a woman between 40 and 55 years old in good health.

The DNA of the CDR3 is TGTGCCATCAGAGACGGGACTTCAGCCAATGAGCAGTTCTTC. Residues: CAIRDGTSANEQFF. V usage is TRBV10-3 and J usage is TRBJ2-1, with D tentatively TRBD2 (6 bases). V lost 6 bases to trimming and J lost 6 bases, with 15 bases between them. Germline values: CDR1 ENHRY, CDR2 SYGVKD. CDR3 length equals 14 residues.